The 6 T cell receptor beta chains listed next were all sequenced from one sample in a study of cytomegalovirus exposure and HLA in healthy donors. The PCR contained 60 Vbeta and 13 Jbeta primers. Clones were sequenced by immunoSEQ multiplex PCR, and TCRdb holds only the in-frame ones, with some missing. Of some 100,000 clones listed, approximately 80% are singletons. Material: PBMCs. These receptors were collected from a female donor in good health and CMV-seropositive.

The gene calls are TRBV19 and TRBJ2-7; TRBD2 matches at 7 bases. Trimming took 6 bases from V and 5 from J; bases not matched to a gene: 7. CDR3 size: 13 residues. Germline CDR1 LNHDA, CDR2 SQIVND (reference sequence). DNA of the CDR3: TGTGCCAGTAGCACACGGGGGGAGGACGAGCAGTACTTC. Amino acids: CASSTRGEDEQYF. Drawing the rest from reference TRBV19 and TRBJ2-7, the complete variable domain is DGGITQSPKYLFRKEGQNVTLSCEQNLNHDAMYWYRQDPGQGLRLIYYSQIVNDFQKGDIAEGYSVSREKKESFPLTVTSAQKNPTAFYLCASSTRGEDEQYFGPGTRLTVT.

J is TRBJ2-5 and V is TRBV19; unclear D gene. The CDR3 is 15 residues long. V lost 4 bases and J 2 bases, leaving 14 bases between the germline ends. Germline lookup yields CDR1 LNHDA and CDR2 SQIVND (reference sequence). The CDR3: CASSTGVVLQETQYF. CDR3 DNA sequence: TGTGCCAGTAGTACTGGAGTGGTATTGCAAGAGACCCAGTACTTC.

In nucleotides, the CDR3 is TGTGCCAGCAGTTTACGTGGCGGATCTGGCTACGAGCAGTACTTC. This codes for CASSLRGGSGYEQYF. This chain joins TRBV27 and TRBJ2-5; D is unresolved. With the DNA end fitting TRBJ2-7 better, the J assignment may be wrong. In germline, CDR1 is MNHEY, CDR2 SMNVEV (reference sequence). The CDR3 spans 15 residues.

This clone was picked up a small number of times. The rearrangement uses TRBV6-5 and TRBJ2-3; D is unclear. This CDR3 is 15 amino acids long. Germline V gene sequence: CDR1 MNHEY, CDR2 SVGAGI. Trimming left V 0 bases short and J 0 bases short, with 7 bases between. In DNA form, the CDR3 reads TGTGCCAGCAGTTACTCTTATTCCAGCACAGATACGCAGTATTTT. It codes for CASSYSYSSTDTQYF.

The chain couples TRBV7-6 to TRBJ1-1; D gene unclear. The CDR3 length is 13 residues. Germline CDR1 SGHVS, CDR2 FNYEAQ. Trimming took 5 bases from V and 1 from J, leaving 8 bases between them. The CDR3, as DNA: TGTGCCAGCAGCCCGCCGGGGAACACTGAAGCTTTCTTT. The encoded protein is CASSPPGNTEAFF.

The genes are TRBV5-1 and TRBJ1-4; unclear D gene. Per the germline V gene, CDR1 is SGHRS and CDR2 is YFSETQ. The CDR3 totals 16 residues. V lost 0 bases and J lost 8, with 17 bases in between. CDR3 nucleotide sequence: TGCGCCAGCAGCTTGGAGGCAACCTCGGGGAGGGAAAAACTGTTTTTT. Encoded protein: CASSLEATSGREKLFF.